The 21 T cell receptor beta chains in this list originate from one sample, sequenced in a study of Ad26.COV2.S vaccination and SARS-CoV-2 variants. Regarding treatment: around 19 received Ad26.COV2.S at low or high dose, single or two shots; roughly 5 received placebo; per-sample allocation not given. Samples analyzed were those drawn on day 63 after the first vaccine or placebo injection. Sequencing was performed with immunoSEQ multiplex PCR; in TCRdb, only in-frame clones are kept and a portion is missing. The sample lists 430,000 or so clones, roughly 89% occurring once. The sequencing used peripheral blood, collected in a trial of Ad26.COV2.S vaccine versus placebo. The source of these receptors is a person between 18 and 60 years old who received the Ad26.COV2.S COVID-19 vaccine or a placebo.

In its sample, this clone was seen once. The rearrangement uses TRBV11-1 and TRBJ2-5, with 8 bases that match TRBD1. V lost 5 bases to trimming and J lost 5 bases; unmatched junction nucleotides: 10. This CDR3 comprises 15 residues. Germline V CDR1 and CDR2: SGHAT, FQDESV (reference sequence). The CDR3 reads CASSPRTGSWETQYF. The CDR3 DNA follows: TGTGCCAGCAGCCCAAGGACAGGGAGTTGGGAGACCCAGTACTTC.

The V gene is TRBV28, the J gene TRBJ1-6, with a possible D match to TRBD1 (6 bases). Germline V gene sequence: CDR1 MDHEN, CDR2 SYDVKM. V dropped 6 bases and J dropped 5 bases, with 23 bases sitting between them. The CDR3 is 18 amino acids. In DNA form, the CDR3 reads TGTGCCAGCAGCCGCCCGGGCCGATTGGACAGCAATAATTCACCCCTCCACTTT. Translating gives CASSRPGRLDSNNSPLHF.

The gene calls are TRBV6-2 or TRBV6-3 and TRBJ2-1; D not resolved. The length of the CDR3 is 15 residues. The germline gives CDR1 MNHEY, CDR2 SVGEGT. Trimming stripped 6 bases from V and 0 bases from J, with 12 bases between. The CDR3 here is CASSPISRSYNEQFF. The CDR3 nucleotides read TGTGCCAGCAGCCCAATTAGCCGCTCCTACAATGAGCAGTTCTTC.

This chain uses TRBV15 with TRBJ2-2; D is unclear. V was trimmed by 3 bases and J by 3 bases, leaving 17 bases between them. The germline V gene encodes CDR1 LNHNV and CDR2 YYDKDF (reference sequence). The CDR3 is 17 residues long. The CDR3 coding sequence is TGTGCCACCAGCAGGGAGACCGGGCCGGTCGACACCGGGGAGCTGTTTTTT. Translation: CATSRETGPVDTGELFF.

The J gene is TRBJ1-6, the V gene TRBV9; perhaps TRBD1 as D (6 bases). CDR3 length: 15 residues. Germline CDR1 SGDLS, CDR2 YYNGEE. The ends were cut back, 3 bases at V and 7 bases at J, with 14 bases in the middle. The CDR3 coding sequence is TGTGCCAGCAGCGCGTTCGGACAGCTAAATTCACCCCTCCACTTT. It translates to CASSAFGQLNSPLHF.

Points on this clone: This specimen includes other DNA sequences encoding the same CDR3. The chain employs TRBV12-5 and TRBJ2-3; no definite D call. This CDR3 is 13 amino acids long. Germline CDR1 LGHNT, CDR2 FRNRAP. Trimming took 2 bases from V and 1 from J, leaving 4 bases between them. The CDR3 DNA reads TGTGCTAGTGGTTTGTCTGGCACAGATACGCAGTATTTT. Translated, it gives CASGLSGTDTQYF.

The chain employs TRBV25-1 and TRBJ1-1; 8 nucleotides agree with TRBD1. J was trimmed by 3 bases and V by 4 bases; bases with no gene match: 10. CDR3 size: 16 residues. CDR1 is MGHDK and CDR2 is SYGVNS in the germline V gene. The CDR3 loop is CASSVIGGTGYTEAFF. In nucleotides, the CDR3 is TGTGCCAGCAGTGTCATAGGGGGGACAGGCTACACTGAAGCTTTCTTT.

The chain joins TRBV18 to TRBJ1-1; TRBD1 might be the D (5 bases). The CDR3 sequence is 12 residues long. V was trimmed by 4 bases and J by 8 bases, leaving 11 bases between them. Germline V lookup: CDR1 KGHSH, CDR2 LQKENI. The CDR3 sequence is CASSRNGQEAFF. The CDR3 DNA is TGTGCCAGCTCACGTAACGGACAAGAAGCTTTCTTT. Looking up the rest from reference TRBV18 and TRBJ1-1 gives the full variable domain: NAGVMQNPRHLVRRRGQEARLRCSPMKGHSHVYWYRQLPEEGLKFMVYLQKENIIDESGMPKERFSAEFPKEGPSILRIQQVVRGDSAAYFCASSRNGQEAFFGQGTRLTVV.

The chain is built from TRBV28 and TRBJ1-1; weak D call: TRBD1 (6 bases). Germline CDR1 and CDR2: MDHEN and SYDVKM. This CDR3 region has 18 residues. The V gene lost 1 base and the J gene lost 0 bases, with 18 bases spanning the gap. The CDR3 protein is CASSLFPYPGALNTEAFF. CDR3 coding DNA: TGTGCCAGCAGTTTATTCCCCTATCCAGGGGCCCTGAACACTGAAGCTTTCTTT.

The chain joins TRBV10-2 to TRBJ2-7; 10 bases agree with TRBD2. This CDR3 has 13 amino acids. Germline loops: CDR1 WSHSY, CDR2 SAAADI. The V and J ends lost 6 bases and 4 bases, in that order; junction bases with no gene match: 3. CDR3 protein: CASRRTSGYEQYF. DNA of the CDR3: TGCGCCAGCAGGAGGACTAGCGGTTACGAGCAGTACTTC.

V is TRBV25-1 and J is TRBJ2-3, with no clear D. Germline V CDR1 and CDR2: MGHDK, SYGVNS. The CDR3 totals 17 residues. Trimming left V 3 bases short and J 5 bases short, with 21 bases between. The DNA for the CDR3 is TGTGCCAGCAGTGAGAAGGTGGGTCTTTACAGTGGAGATACGCAGTATTTT. Amino acids: CASSEKVGLYSGDTQYF.

The V and J genes are TRBV5-1 and TRBJ1-4, with 9 bases matching TRBD1. This CDR3 comprises 15 residues. CDR1 and CDR2 (germline): SGHRS, YFSETQ. Losses at the gene ends were 4 bases for V and 8 bases for J; bases not matched to a gene: 9. CDR3 region: CASSLQGTGYEKLFF. The CDR3 DNA is TGCGCCAGCAGCCTACAGGGGACAGGGTACGAAAAACTGTTTTTT. Looking up the rest from reference TRBV5-1 and TRBJ1-4 gives the full variable domain: KAGVTQTPRYLIKTRGQQVTLSCSPISGHRSVSWYQQTPGQGLQFLFEYFSETQRNKGNFPGRFSGRQFSNSRSEMNVSTLELGDSALYLCASSLQGTGYEKLFFGSGTQLSVL.

In regard to this clone: Other nucleotide sequences in the sample specify the same CDR3. This rearrangement joins TRBV27 to TRBJ2-2; possible D gene TRBD1, 5 bases. Trimming shortened V by 2 bases and J by 3 bases, and 7 bases separated the two germline ends. Germline-derived CDR1 and CDR2 are MNHEY and SMNVEV (reference sequence). The CDR3 consists of 14 residues. The CDR3 reads CASSLDRYTGELFF. The CDR3 DNA sequence: TGTGCCAGCAGTTTAGACAGATACACCGGGGAGCTGTTTTTT.

The chain is built from TRBV27 and TRBJ2-3; D gene unclear. Germline assignment: CDR1 MNHEY and CDR2 SMNVEV (reference sequence). The V end was cut by 2 bases, the J end by 5 bases, with 14 bases between. The CDR3 spans 15 residues. CDR3 protein: CASSLSRRYGDTQYF. The CDR3 region has the DNA TGTGCCAGCAGTTTAAGTCGAAGGTACGGAGATACGCAGTATTTT.

The chain combines TRBV29-1 with TRBJ1-2, with D perhaps matching TRBD1 (5 bases). Deletions cut 6 bases from V and 4 bases from J, with 12 bases between. Germline values: CDR1 SQVTM, CDR2 ANQGSEA. The CDR3 has 12 residues. Here the CDR3 reads CSVTGQGYGYTF. The CDR3 coding sequence is TGCAGCGTAACGGGCCAGGGCTATGGCTACACCTTC.

The chain combines TRBV13 with TRBJ2-5; 14 bases align to TRBD2. CDR3 length equals 17 residues. CDR1 and CDR2 (germline): PRHDT, FYEKMQ (reference sequence). The trim removed 3 bases at V and 3 bases at J, leaving 6 bases unmatched. CDR3 nucleotide sequence: TGTGCCAGCAGCTTCCTCCGGACTAGCGGGGGGAAAGAGACCCAGTACTTC. It yields the protein CASSFLRTSGGKETQYF.

This chain connects TRBV19 to TRBJ2-1; no reliable D call. Trimming cost V 3 bases and J 0 bases, with 9 bases left between them. This CDR3 comprises 15 residues. Germline V lookup: CDR1 LNHDA, CDR2 SQIVND (reference sequence). CDR3 bases: TGTGCCAGTAGTATCCCTAGGGTCTCCTACAATGAGCAGTTCTTC. It translates to CASSIPRVSYNEQFF.

CDR3 sequence reads: CASSPFIGQDYGYTF. The CDR3, as DNA: TGTGCCAGCTCACCATTTATAGGACAGGACTATGGCTACACCTTC. The rearrangement joins TRBV18 to TRBJ1-2; 7 bases map to TRBD1. The CDR3 is 15 residues long. Trimming removed 2 bases from V and 3 bases from J; junction bases left unmatched: 6. The V gene's germline CDR1 is KGHSH and CDR2 LQKENI.

The chain joins TRBV6-2 or TRBV6-3 to TRBJ2-2; 9 positions agree with TRBD1. The CDR3 extends over 17 amino acids. Unmatched junction bases numbered 11, after V lost 4 bases and J lost 5 bases. The germline CDR1 and CDR2 sequences are MNHEY and SVGEGT. CDR3: CASSSDDRGLRTGELFF. Here the CDR3 DNA reads TGTGCCAGCAGTTCCGATGACAGGGGGTTAAGGACCGGGGAGCTGTTTTTT.

The V gene is TRBV30, the J gene TRBJ1-2, with 10 positions matching TRBD1. The CDR3 contains 13 residues. V trimming: 5 bases; J trimming: 8 bases; junction bases outside the gene matches: 8. Germline assignment: CDR1 GTSNPN and CDR2 SVGIG (reference sequence). The CDR3 protein is CAWGRQGALGYTF. In DNA form, the CDR3 reads TGTGCCTGGGGAAGACAGGGGGCGTTGGGCTACACCTTC.

The gene calls are TRBV19 and TRBJ2-1; a possible D gene is TRBD1 (5 bases). The V gene lost 7 bases and the J gene lost 0 bases, with 10 bases spanning the gap. Germline V gives CDR1 LNHDA, CDR2 SQIVND (reference sequence). This CDR3 is 14 amino acids long. The CDR3 DNA sequence: TGTGCCAGTACCCGGACATACTCCTACAATGAGCAGTTCTTC. It yields the protein CASTRTYSYNEQFF. Filled out from reference TRBV19 and TRBJ2-1, the complete variable domain reads DGGITQSPKYLFRKEGQNVTLSCEQNLNHDAMYWYRQDPGQGLRLIYYSQIVNDFQKGDIAEGYSVSREKKESFPLTVTSAQKNPTAFYLCASTRTYSYNEQFFGPGTRLTVL.